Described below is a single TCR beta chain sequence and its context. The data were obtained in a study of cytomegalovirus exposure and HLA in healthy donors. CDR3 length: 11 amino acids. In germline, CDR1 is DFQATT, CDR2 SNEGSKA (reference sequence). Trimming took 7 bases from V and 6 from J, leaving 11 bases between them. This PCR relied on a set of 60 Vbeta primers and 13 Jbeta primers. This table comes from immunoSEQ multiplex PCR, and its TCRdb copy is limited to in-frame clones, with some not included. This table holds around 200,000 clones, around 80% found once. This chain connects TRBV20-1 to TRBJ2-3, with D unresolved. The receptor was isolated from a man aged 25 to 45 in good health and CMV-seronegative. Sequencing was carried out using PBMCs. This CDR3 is CSERAGDTQYF. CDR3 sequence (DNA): TGCAGTGAACGCGCAGGCGATACGCAGTATTTT.